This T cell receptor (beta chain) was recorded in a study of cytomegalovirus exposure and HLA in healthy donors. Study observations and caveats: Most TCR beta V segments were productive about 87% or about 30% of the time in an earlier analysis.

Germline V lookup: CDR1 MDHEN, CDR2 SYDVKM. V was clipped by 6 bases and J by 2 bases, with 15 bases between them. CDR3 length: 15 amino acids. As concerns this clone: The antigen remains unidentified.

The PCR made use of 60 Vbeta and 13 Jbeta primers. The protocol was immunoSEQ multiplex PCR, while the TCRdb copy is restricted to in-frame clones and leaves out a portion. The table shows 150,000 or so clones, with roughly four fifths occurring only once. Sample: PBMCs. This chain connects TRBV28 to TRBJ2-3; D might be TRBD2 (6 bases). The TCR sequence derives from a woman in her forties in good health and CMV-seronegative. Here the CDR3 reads CASRKLAFLTDTQYF. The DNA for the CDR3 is TGTGCCAGCAGAAAGCTAGCGTTCCTCACAGATACGCAGTATTTT.